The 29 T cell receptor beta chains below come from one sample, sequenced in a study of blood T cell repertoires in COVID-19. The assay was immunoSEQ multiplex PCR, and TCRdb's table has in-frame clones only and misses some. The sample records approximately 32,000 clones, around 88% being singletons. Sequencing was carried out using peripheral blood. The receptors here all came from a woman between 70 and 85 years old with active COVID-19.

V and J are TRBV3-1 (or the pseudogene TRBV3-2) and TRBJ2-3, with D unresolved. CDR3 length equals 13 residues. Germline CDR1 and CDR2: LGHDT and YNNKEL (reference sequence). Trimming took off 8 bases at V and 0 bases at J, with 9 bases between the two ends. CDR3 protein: CASRLGSTDTQYF. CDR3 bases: TGTGCCAGCCGACTCGGGAGCACAGATACGCAGTATTTT.

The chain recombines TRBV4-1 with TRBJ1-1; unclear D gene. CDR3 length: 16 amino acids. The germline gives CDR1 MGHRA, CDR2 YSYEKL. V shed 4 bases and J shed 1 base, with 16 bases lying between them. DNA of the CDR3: TGCGCCAGCAGCCCAAGGATCTTGGAGGGGAACACTGAAGCTTTCTTT. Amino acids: CASSPRILEGNTEAFF.

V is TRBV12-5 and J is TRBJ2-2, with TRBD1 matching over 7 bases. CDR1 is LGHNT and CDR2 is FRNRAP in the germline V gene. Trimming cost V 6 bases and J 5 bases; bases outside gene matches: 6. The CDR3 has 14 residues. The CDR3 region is CASGPGTATGELFF. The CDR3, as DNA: TGTGCTAGTGGCCCCGGGACAGCTACCGGGGAGCTGTTTTTT.

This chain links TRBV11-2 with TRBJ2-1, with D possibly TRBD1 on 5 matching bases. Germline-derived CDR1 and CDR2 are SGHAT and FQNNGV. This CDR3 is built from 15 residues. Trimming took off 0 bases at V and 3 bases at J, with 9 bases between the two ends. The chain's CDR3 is CASSLDAGNYNEQFF. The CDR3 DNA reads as TGTGCCAGCAGCTTAGATGCAGGGAACTACAATGAGCAGTTCTTC.

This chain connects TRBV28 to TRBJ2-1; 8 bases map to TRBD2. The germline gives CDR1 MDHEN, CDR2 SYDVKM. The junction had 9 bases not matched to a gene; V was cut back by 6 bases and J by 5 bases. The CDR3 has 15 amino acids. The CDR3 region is CASRPRGGSHNEQFF. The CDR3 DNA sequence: TGTGCCAGCAGGCCTCGCGGGGGGAGCCACAATGAGCAGTTCTTC.

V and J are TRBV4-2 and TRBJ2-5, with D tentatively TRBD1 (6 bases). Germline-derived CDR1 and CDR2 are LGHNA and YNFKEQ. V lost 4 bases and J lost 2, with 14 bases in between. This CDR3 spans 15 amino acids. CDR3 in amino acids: CASSLGERGQETQYF. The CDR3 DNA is TGTGCCAGCAGCCTTGGGGAGAGGGGGCAAGAGACCCAGTACTTC.

CDR3 region: CASSPGGTGAETEAFF. DNA of the CDR3: TGCGCCAGCAGCCCAGGCGGTACAGGGGCCGAAACTGAAGCTTTCTTT. This chain uses TRBV5-1 with TRBJ1-1, with 7 bases identical to TRBD1. The germline gives CDR1 SGHRS, CDR2 YFSETQ. With V trimmed by 4 bases and J by 5 bases, 14 bases remained unmatched. This CDR3 spans 16 amino acids.

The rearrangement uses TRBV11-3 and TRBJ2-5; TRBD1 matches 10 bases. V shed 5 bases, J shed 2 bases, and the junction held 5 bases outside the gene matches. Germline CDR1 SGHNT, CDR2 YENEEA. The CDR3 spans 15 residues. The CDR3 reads CASSQDRGRQETQYF. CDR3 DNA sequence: TGTGCCAGCAGCCAGGACAGGGGGAGACAAGAGACCCAGTACTTC. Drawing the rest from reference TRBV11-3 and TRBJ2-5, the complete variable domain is EAGVVQSPRYKIIEKKQPVAFWCNPISGHNTLYWYLQNLGQGPELLIRYENEEAVDDSQLPKDRFSAERLKGVDSTLKIQPAELGDSAVYLCASSQDRGRQETQYFGPGTRLLVL.

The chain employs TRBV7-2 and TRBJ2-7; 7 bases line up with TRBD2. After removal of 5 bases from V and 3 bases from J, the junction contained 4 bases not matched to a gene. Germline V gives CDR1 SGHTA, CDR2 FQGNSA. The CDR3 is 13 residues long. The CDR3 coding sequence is TGTGCCAGCAGCGTCGGGACTAACTACGAGCAGTACTTC. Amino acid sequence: CASSVGTNYEQYF.

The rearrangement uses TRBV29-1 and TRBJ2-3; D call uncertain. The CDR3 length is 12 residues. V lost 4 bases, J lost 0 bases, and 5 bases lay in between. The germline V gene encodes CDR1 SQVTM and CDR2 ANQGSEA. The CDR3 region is CSVVPSTDTQYF. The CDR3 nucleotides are TGCAGCGTTGTCCCGAGCACAGATACGCAGTATTTT.

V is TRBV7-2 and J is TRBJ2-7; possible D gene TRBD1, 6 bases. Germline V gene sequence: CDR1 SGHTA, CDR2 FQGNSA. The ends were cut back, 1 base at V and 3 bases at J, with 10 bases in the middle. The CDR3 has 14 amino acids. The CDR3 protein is CASSLGGGFYEQYF. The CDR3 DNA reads TGTGCCAGCAGCTTAGGAGGGGGATTCTACGAGCAGTACTTC.

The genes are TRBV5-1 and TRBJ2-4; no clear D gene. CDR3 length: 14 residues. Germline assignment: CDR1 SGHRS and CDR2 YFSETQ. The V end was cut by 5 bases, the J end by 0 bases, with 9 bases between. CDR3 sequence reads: CASSYSLAKNIQYF. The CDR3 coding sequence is TGCGCCAGCAGTTATTCTTTAGCCAAAAACATTCAGTACTTC.

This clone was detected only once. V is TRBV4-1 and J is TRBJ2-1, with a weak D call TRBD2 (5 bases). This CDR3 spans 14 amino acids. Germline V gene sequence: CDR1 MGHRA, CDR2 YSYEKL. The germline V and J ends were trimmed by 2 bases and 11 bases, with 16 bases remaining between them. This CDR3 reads CASSQREFGHQQFF. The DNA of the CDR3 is TGCGCCAGCAGCCAAAGGGAGTTTGGGCATCAGCAGTTCTTC.

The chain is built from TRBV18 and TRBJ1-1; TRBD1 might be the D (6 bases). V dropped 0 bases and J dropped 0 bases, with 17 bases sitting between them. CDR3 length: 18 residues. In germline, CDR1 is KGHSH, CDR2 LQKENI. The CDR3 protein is CASSPPGGPRIMNTEAFF. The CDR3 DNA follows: TGTGCCAGCTCACCACCGGGGGGGCCTAGGATCATGAACACTGAAGCTTTCTTT.

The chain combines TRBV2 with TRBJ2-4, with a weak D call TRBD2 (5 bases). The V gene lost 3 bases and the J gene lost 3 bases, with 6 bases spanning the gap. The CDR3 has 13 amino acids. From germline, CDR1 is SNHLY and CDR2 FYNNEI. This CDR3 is CASSDGVKNIQYF. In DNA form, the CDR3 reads TGTGCCAGCAGTGACGGGGTCAAAAACATTCAGTACTTC.

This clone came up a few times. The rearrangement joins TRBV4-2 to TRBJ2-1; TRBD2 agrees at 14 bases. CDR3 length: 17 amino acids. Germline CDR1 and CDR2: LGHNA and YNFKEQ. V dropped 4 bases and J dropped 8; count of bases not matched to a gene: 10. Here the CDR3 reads CASSLRLAGGSFDEQFF. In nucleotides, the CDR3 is TGTGCCAGCAGCCTCCGACTAGCGGGGGGGTCGTTCGATGAGCAGTTCTTC.

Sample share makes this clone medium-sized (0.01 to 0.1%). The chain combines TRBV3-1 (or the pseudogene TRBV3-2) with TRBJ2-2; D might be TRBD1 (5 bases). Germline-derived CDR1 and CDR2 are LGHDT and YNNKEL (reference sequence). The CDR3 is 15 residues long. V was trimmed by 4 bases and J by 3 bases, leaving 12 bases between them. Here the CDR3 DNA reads TGTGCCAGCAGCCCTGTAGGGGCGGACACCGGGGAGCTGTTTTTT. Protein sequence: CASSPVGADTGELFF.

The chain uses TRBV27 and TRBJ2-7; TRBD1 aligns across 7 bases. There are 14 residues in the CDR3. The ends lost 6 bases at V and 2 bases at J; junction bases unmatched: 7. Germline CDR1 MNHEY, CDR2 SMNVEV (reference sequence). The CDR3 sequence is CASRKQGTAYEQYF. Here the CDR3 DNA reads TGTGCCAGCAGGAAACAGGGGACCGCCTACGAGCAGTACTTC.

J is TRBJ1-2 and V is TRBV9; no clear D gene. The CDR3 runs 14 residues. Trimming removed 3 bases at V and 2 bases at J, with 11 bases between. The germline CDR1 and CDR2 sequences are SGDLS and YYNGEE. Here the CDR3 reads CASSDVGENYGYTF. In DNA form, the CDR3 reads TGTGCCAGCAGCGACGTGGGCGAAAACTATGGCTACACCTTC.

CDR3 nucleotides: TGTGCCAGCAGTTACGCCGGGACTCAGTACAATGAGCAGTTCTTC. Its translation is CASSYAGTQYNEQFF. The V gene is TRBV6-5, the J gene TRBJ2-1, with D maybe TRBD2 (6 bases). The CDR3 has 15 residues. In germline, CDR1 is MNHEY, CDR2 SVGAGI. Trimming pared 2 bases from V and 4 bases from J, leaving 12 bases between.

Written as DNA, the CDR3 is TGTGCCAGCAGCCAAGGCAGGGTTAGAAATGAGCAGTTCTTC. This translates into CASSQGRVRNEQFF. This sequence joins TRBV3-1 (or the pseudogene TRBV3-2) and TRBJ2-1; D is possibly TRBD1 (5 bases). Germline lookup yields CDR1 LGHDT and CDR2 YNNKEL (reference sequence). This CDR3 comprises 14 residues. Trimming removed 1 base from V and 7 bases from J, with 11 bases in between.

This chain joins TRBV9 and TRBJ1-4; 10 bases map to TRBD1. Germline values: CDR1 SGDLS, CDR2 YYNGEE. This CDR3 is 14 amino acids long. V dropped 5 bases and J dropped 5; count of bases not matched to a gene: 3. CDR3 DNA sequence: TGTGCCAGCAGTCGGACAGGGGGAAATGAAAAACTGTTTTTT. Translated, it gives CASSRTGGNEKLFF.

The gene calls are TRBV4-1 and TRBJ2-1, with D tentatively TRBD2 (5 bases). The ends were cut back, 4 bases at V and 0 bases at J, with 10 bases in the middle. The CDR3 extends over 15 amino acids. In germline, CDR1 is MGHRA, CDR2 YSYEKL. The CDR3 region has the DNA TGCGCCAGCAGCCGGCTAGGGAGCTCCTACAATGAGCAGTTCTTC. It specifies CASSRLGSSYNEQFF.

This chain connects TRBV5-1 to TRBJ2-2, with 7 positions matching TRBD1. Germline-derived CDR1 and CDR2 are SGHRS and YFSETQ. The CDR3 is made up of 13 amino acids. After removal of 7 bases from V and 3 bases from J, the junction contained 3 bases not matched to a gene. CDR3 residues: CASQGTDTGELFF. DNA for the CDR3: TGCGCCAGCCAAGGGACAGACACCGGGGAGCTGTTTTTT.

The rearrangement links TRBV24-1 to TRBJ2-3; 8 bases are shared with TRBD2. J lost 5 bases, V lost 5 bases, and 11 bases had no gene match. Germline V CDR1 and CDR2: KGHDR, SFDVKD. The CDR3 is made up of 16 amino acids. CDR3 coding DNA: TGTGCCACCAGTGCCATACGGGGGGGCCGCGGAGATACGCAGTATTTT. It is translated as CATSAIRGGRGDTQYF.

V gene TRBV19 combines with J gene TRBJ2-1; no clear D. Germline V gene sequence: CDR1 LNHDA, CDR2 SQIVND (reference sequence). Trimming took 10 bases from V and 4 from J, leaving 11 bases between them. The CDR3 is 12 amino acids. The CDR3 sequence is CATNSLYNEQFF. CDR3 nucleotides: TGTGCCACCAATTCGCTATACAATGAGCAGTTCTTC.

The CDR3 spells CASSRSGTDNEKLFF. CDR3 sequence (DNA): TGCGCCAGCAGCCGATCCGGGACAGATAATGAAAAACTGTTTTTT. The chain joins TRBV5-1 to TRBJ1-4; 7 nucleotides line up with TRBD1. V shed 4 bases, J shed 4 bases, and the junction held 7 bases outside the gene matches. Germline lookup yields CDR1 SGHRS and CDR2 YFSETQ. The CDR3 runs to 15 residues. The entire variable domain, with the rest obtained from reference TRBV5-1 and TRBJ1-4, is as follows: KAGVTQTPRYLIKTRGQQVTLSCSPISGHRSVSWYQQTPGQGLQFLFEYFSETQRNKGNFPGRFSGRQFSNSRSEMNVSTLELGDSALYLCASSRSGTDNEKLFFGSGTQLSVL.

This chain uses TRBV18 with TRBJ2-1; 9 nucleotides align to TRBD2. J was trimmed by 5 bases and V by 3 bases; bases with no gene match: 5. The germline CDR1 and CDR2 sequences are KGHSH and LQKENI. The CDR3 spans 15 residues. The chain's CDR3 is CASSPGTSPHNEQFF. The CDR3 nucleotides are TGTGCCAGCTCACCCGGGACTAGCCCACACAATGAGCAGTTCTTC.

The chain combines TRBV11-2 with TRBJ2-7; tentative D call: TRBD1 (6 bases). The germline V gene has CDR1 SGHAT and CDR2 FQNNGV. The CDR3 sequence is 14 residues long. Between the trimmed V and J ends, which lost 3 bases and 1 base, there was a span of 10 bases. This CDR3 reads CASSFGDNSYEQYF. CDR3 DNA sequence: TGTGCCAGCAGCTTTGGGGACAATTCCTACGAGCAGTACTTC.